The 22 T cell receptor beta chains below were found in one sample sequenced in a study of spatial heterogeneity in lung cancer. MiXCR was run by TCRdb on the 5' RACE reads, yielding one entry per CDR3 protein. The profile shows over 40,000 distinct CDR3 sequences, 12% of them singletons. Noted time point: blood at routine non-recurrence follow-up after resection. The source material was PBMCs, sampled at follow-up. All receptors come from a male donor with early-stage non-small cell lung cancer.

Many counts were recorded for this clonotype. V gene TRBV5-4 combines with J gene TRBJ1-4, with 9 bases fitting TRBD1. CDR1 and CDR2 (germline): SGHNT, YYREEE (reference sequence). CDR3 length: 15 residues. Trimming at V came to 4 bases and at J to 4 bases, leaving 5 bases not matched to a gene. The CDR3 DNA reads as TGTGCCAGCAGCCCCATGACAGGGGGTAATGAAAAACTGTTTTTT. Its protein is CASSPMTGGNEKLFF. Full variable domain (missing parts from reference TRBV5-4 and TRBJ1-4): ETGVTQSPTHLIKTRGQQVTLRCSSQSGHNTVSWYQQALGQGPQFIFQYYREEENGRGNFPPRFSGLQFPNYSSELNVNALELDDSALYLCASSPMTGGNEKLFFGSGTQLSVL.

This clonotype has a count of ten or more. CDR3 DNA: TGTGCCAGCTCACGGGGGAGTAGCAATCAGCCCCAGCATTTT. It translates to CASSRGSSNQPQHF. The chain couples TRBV18 to TRBJ1-5; D might be TRBD1 (5 bases). The V and J ends lost 4 bases and 0 bases respectively, with 7 bases between them. The germline gives CDR1 KGHSH, CDR2 LQKENI. This CDR3 region has 14 residues.

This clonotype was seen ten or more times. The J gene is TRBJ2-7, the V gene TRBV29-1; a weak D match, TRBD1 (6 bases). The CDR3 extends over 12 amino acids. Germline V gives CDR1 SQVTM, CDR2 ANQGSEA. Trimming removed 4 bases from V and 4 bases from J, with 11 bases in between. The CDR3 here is CSVGGRGYEQYF. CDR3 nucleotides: TGCAGCGTTGGCGGCAGGGGATACGAGCAGTACTTC.

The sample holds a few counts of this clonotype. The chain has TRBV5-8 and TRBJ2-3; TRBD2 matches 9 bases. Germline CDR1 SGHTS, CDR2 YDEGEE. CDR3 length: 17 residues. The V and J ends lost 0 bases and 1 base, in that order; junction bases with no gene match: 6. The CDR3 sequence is CASSLGLAGIRTDTQYF. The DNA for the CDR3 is TGTGCCAGCAGCTTGGGGCTAGCGGGGATCCGCACAGATACGCAGTATTTT.

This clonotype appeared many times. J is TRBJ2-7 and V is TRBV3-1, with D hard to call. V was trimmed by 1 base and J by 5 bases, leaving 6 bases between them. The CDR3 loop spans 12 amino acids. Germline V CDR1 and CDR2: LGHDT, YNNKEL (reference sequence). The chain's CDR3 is CASSQVNHEQYF. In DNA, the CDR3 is TGTGCCAGCAGCCAAGTTAACCACGAGCAGTACTTC.

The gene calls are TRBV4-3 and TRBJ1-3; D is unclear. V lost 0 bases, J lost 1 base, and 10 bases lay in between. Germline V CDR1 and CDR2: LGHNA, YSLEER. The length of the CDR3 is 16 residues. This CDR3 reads CASSQDAAASGNTIYF. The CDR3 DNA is TGCGCCAGCAGCCAAGATGCAGCCGCGTCTGGAAACACCATATATTTT.

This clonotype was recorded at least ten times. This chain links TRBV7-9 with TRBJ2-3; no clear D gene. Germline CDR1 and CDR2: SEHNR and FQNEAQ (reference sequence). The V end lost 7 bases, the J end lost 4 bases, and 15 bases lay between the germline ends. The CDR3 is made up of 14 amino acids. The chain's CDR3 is CASTPGSLADTQYF. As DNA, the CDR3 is TGTGCCAGCACCCCCGGTTCTTTGGCAGATACGCAGTATTTT.

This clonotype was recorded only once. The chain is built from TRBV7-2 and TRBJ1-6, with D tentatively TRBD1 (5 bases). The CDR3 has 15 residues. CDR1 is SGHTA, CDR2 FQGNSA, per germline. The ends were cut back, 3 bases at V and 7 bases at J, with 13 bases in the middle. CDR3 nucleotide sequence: TGTGCCAGCAGCTTCCGGGGCCTCGGGAATTCACCCCTCCACTTT. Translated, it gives CASSFRGLGNSPLHF.

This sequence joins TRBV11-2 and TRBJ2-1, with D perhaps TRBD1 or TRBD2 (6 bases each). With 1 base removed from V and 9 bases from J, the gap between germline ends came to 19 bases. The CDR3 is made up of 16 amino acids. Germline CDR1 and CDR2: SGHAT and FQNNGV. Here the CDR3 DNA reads TGTGCCAGCAGCTTAGCGTCGGGGGCCCTTCTCGGTGAGCAGTTCTTC. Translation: CASSLASGALLGEQFF.

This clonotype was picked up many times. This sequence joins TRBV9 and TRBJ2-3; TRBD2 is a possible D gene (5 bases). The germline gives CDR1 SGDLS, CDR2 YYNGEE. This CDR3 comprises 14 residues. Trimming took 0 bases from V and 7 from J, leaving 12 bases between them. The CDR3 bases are TGTGCCAGCAGCGTAGGTCCGGGGTTGAATACGCAGTATTTT. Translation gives CASSVGPGLNTQYF.

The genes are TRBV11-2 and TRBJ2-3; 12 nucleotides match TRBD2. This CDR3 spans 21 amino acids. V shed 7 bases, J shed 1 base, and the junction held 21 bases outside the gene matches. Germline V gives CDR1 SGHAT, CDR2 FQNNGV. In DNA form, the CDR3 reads TGTGCCAGCAAAGGTTTTACACCTCCGGGACTAGCGGGCCGGCGCACAGATACGCAGTATTTT. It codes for CASKGFTPPGLAGRRTDTQYF.

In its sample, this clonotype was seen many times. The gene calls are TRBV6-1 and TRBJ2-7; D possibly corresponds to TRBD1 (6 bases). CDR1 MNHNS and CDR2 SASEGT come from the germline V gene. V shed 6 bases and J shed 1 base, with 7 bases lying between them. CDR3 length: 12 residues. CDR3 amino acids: CASSTGSYEQYF. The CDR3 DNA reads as TGTGCCAGCAGCACAGGGTCCTACGAGCAGTACTTC.

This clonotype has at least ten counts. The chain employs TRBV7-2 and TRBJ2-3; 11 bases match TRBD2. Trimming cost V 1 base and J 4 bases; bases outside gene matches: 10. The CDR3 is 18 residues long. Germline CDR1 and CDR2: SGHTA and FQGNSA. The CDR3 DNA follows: TGTGCCAGCAGCTTAGGGCTAGCGGGAGGATCGTATGCAGATACGCAGTATTTT. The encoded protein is CASSLGLAGGSYADTQYF. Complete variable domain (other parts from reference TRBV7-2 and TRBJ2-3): GAGVSQSPSNKVTEKGKDVELRCDPISGHTALYWYRQSLGQGLEFLIYFQGNSAPDKSGLPSDRFSAERTGGSVSTLTIQRTQQEDSAVYLCASSLGLAGGSYADTQYFGPGTRLTVL.

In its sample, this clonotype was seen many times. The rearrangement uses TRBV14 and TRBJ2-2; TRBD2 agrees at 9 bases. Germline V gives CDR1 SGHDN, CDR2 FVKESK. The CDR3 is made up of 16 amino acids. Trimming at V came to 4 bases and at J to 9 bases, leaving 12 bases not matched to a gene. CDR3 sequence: CASSRRASGTSRELFF. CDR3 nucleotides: TGTGCCAGCAGCCGCCGGGCTAGCGGGACTAGCCGGGAGCTGTTTTTT. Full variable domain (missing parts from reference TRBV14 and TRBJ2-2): EAGVTQFPSHSVIEKGQTVTLRCDPISGHDNLYWYRRVMGKEIKFLLHFVKESKQDESGMPNNRFLAERTGGTYSTLKVQPAELEDSGVYFCASSRRASGTSRELFFGEGSRLTVL.

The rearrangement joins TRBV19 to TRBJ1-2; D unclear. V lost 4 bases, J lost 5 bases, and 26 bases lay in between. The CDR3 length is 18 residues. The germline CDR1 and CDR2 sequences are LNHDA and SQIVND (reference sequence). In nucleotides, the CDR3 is TGTGCCAGTAGTAGCCCCGAGGACGCGACTAACTTTGTTTATGGCTACACCTTC. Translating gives CASSSPEDATNFVYGYTF.

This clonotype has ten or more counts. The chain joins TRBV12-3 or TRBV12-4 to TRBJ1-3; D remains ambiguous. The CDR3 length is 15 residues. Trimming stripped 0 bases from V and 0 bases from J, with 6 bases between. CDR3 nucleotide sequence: TGTGCCAGCAGTTTAGCTTGGGGCTCTGGAAACACCATATATTTT. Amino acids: CASSLAWGSGNTIYF.

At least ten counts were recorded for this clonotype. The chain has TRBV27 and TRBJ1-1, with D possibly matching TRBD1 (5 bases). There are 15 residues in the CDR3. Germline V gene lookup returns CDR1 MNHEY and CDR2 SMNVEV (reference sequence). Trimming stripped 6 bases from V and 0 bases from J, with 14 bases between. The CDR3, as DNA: TGTGCCAGCAGATCAACGGGACTCTTGAACACTGAAGCTTTCTTT. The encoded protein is CASRSTGLLNTEAFF.

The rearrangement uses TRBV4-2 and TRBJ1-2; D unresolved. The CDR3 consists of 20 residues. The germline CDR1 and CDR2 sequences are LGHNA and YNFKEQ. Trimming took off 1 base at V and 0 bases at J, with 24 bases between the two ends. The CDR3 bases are TGTGCCAGCAGCCAAGGCAATTCGGGAAGTCGAGACATAACTAACTATGGCTACACCTTC. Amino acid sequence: CASSQGNSGSRDITNYGYTF.

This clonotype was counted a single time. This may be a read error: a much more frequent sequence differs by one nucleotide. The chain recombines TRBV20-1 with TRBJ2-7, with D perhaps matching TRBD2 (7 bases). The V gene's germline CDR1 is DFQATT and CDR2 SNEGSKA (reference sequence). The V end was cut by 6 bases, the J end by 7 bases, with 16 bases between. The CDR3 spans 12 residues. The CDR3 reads CSALVGGPEQYF. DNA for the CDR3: TGCAGTGCACTAGTGGGGGGGCCGGAGCAGTACTTC.

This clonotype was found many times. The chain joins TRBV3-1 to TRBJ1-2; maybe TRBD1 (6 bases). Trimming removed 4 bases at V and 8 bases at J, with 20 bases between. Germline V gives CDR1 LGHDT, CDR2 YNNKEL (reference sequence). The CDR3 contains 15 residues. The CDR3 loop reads CASSPPPQTGEGYTF. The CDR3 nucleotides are TGTGCCAGCAGCCCCCCACCACAGACAGGCGAGGGCTACACCTTC.

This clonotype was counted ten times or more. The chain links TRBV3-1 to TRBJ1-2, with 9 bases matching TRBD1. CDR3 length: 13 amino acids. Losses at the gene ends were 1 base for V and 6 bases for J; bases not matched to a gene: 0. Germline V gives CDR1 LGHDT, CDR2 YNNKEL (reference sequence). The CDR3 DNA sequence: TGTGCCAGCAGCCAAGGGACAGGGGATGGCTACACCTTC. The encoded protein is CASSQGTGDGYTF.

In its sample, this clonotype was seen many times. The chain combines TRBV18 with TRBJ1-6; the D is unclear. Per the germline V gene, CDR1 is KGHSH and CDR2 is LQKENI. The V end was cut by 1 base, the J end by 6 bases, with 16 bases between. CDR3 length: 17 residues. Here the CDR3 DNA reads TGTGCCAGCTCACCACTATTGGTTCCAGGTGGTAATTCACCCCTCCACTTT. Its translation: CASSPLLVPGGNSPLHF.